These T cell receptor beta chains were read from a single sample in a study of blood T cell repertoires in COVID-19. This table comes from immunoSEQ multiplex PCR, and its TCRdb copy is limited to in-frame clones, with some not included. The sample holds approximately 240,000 clones, 85% seen once. The material sequenced was peripheral blood. The receptors here all came from a woman aged 60-70 years with active or convalescent COVID-19. Both conserved end residues are part of each CDR3. The order of the fields is clone size, J gene, CDR3 length, V gene, D gene, CDR3 DNA, CDR3 protein. D genes are given only for firm matches. Clone size is shown for a subset of rows, as once, few, many or a class of expanded clone.

>-|TRBJ2-1|15|TRBV11-2|TRBD2
TGTGCCAGCAGCTTAGGGGGGGGTGGCTTCGATGAGCAGTTCTTC
CASSLGGGGFDEQFF
>-|TRBJ2-3|16|TRBV23-1|-
TGCGCCAGCAGTCCCACCGGGGGAGGACTCACAGATACGCAGTATTTT
CASSPTGGGLTDTQYF
>-|TRBJ2-5|14|TRBV7-9|TRBD2
TGTGCCAGCAGCTTCGCGGGGCGGGGGGAGACCCAGTACTTC
CASSFAGRGETQYF
>-|TRBJ2-5|14|TRBV5-4|TRBD1
TGTGCCAGCAGCTCGACAGGGGCCCGTCTGACCCAGTACTTC
CASSSTGARLTQYF
>-|TRBJ1-5|12|TRBV18|-
TGTGCCAGCTCTAACGGGGTTCAGCCCCAGCATTTT
CASSNGVQPQHF
>many|TRBJ2-5|15|TRBV7-7|-
TGTGCTAGCAGCACAGGGCAGGGTCCCCAAGAGACCCAGTACTTC
CASSTGQGPQETQYF
>many|TRBJ2-2|17|TRBV7-9|-
TGTGCCAGCAGCCCGTCAGGAGGGGTTACGAACACCGGGGAGCTGTTTTTT
CASSPSGGVTNTGELFF
>once|TRBJ2-3|14|TRBV19|TRBD2
TGTGCCAGTAGGAGCGGGGGGGGCACAGATACGCAGTATTTT
CASRSGGGTDTQYF
>-|TRBJ2-3|15|TRBV4-1|-
TGCGCCAGCAGCCAAGACGAGAGTTTGACAGATACGCAGTATTTT
CASSQDESLTDTQYF
>-|TRBJ2-1|15|TRBV12-5|TRBD2
TGTGCTAGTGGCAGTGGGAGGGGCTCCTACAATGAGCAGTTCTTC
CASGSGRGSYNEQFF
>many|TRBJ2-7|15|TRBV19|TRBD2
TGTGCCAGTAGTATTCAGCCTAGCGGGACCTACGAGCAGTACTTC
CASSIQPSGTYEQYF
>-|TRBJ2-2|16|TRBV6-1|TRBD1
TGTGCCAGCAGTGAAAACAGGGGCGTAAACACCGGGGAGCTGTTTTTT
CASSENRGVNTGELFF
>few|TRBJ2-1|13|TRBV10-2|TRBD2
TGCGCCAGCAGTGAGGCGGGGGGCAATGAGCAGTTCTTC
CASSEAGGNEQFF
>-|TRBJ1-6|16|TRBV5-6|-
TGTGCCAGCAGCTTTAACCCAGGCTCCTATAATTCACCCCTCCACTTT
CASSFNPGSYNSPLHF
>once|TRBJ2-1|15|TRBV6-5|TRBD1
TGTGCCAGCAGTTACTCCCGGACAGGGGGATATGAGCAGTTCTTC
CASSYSRTGGYEQFF
>-|TRBJ1-1|12|TRBV6-2/TRBV6-3|-
TGTGCCAGCAGCCAGACAGGACCTGAAGCTTTCTTT
CASSQTGPEAFF
>-|TRBJ2-5|13|TRBV4-2|-
TGTGCCAGCAGCCGCTCAAGGGGGGAGACCCAGTACTTC
CASSRSRGETQYF
>-|TRBJ1-2|16|TRBV5-6|-
TGTGCCAGCAGCTTAGCTATGTCCGAAGCTAACTATGGCTACACCTTC
CASSLAMSEANYGYTF
>-|TRBJ2-1|16|TRBV2|TRBD2
TGTGCCAGCAGGCCCATAAGGGTACTAGCGGGAAATGAGCAGTTCTTC
CASRPIRVLAGNEQFF
>-|TRBJ2-3|15|TRBV15|-
TGTGCCACCAGCACTCGACAGGAGGACACAGATACGCAGTATTTT
CATSTRQEDTDTQYF
>-|TRBJ2-5|13|TRBV19|-
TGTGCCAGTACTACAGGGGCGGGGGAGACCCAGTACTTC
CASTTGAGETQYF
>few|TRBJ2-7|16|TRBV5-6|TRBD1
TGTGCCAGCAGCCACTCAGGGGGCTACCCCTTCTACGAGCAGTACTTC
CASSHSGGYPFYEQYF
>once|TRBJ1-2|14|TRBV7-2|TRBD1
TGTGCCAGCAGCCCGAACAGGGGGCACTATGGCTACACCTTC
CASSPNRGHYGYTF
>-|TRBJ1-1|14|TRBV3-1/TRBV3-2|-
TGTGCCAGCAGCCCGCACTGGGGGGGTACTGAAGCTTTCTTT
CASSPHWGGTEAFF